This TCR beta chain was profiled in a study of CD8 T cells in ankylosing spondylitis. Quantitative molecular-barcoded 5'-RACE generated the TCR beta libraries. Using its own MiXCR run on the 5' RACE reads, TCRdb lists one record per CDR3 protein. The repertoire holds roughly 100,000 distinct CDR3 sequences, with about 8.5% as singletons. The CDR3 is made up of 14 amino acids. CDR1 LGHNA and CDR2 YSLEER come from the germline V gene. The V gene lost 4 bases and the J gene lost 1 base, with 5 bases spanning the gap. This clonotype showed up many times. The clonotype originates from a male donor with ankylosing spondylitis or in good health (not recorded which). The chain recombines TRBV4-3 with TRBJ2-6; D unresolved. Sequencing was carried out using blood, either unsorted or a sorted T cell fraction (not recorded which). As DNA, the CDR3 is TGCGCCAGCAGCCCGGGTTCTGGGGCCAACGTCCTGACTTTC. This codes for CASSPGSGANVLTF.